A selection of T cell receptor beta chains follows, all from one sample in a study of response to subunit inactivated influenza vaccine. In TCRdb, the RT-PCR reads were re-called with MiXCR into one record per CDR3 protein. The table shows about 480,000 distinct CDR3 sequences, with 10% to 15% occurring only once. Specimen: PBMCs from blood, collected roughly 6 weeks after vaccination. The origin of the receptors is a man aged 50-59 years who received an inactivated influenza vaccine. The conserved cysteine and the conserved F or W are not part of the CDR3 here. D genes are given only for firm matches.

V gene: TRBV7-9
J gene: TRBJ1-1
D gene: NA
CDR3 protein: ASSGLRVNTEAF

V gene: TRBV20-1
J gene: TRBJ2-2
D gene: NA
CDR3 protein: SARRPLGGHTGELF

V gene: TRBV11-2
J gene: TRBJ2-1
D gene: NA
CDR3 protein: ASSSTGIEQF

V gene: TRBV7-9
J gene: TRBJ2-7
D gene: TRBD1
CDR3 protein: ASSLGTDLEQY

V gene: TRBV4-3
J gene: TRBJ2-1
D gene: NA
CDR3 protein: ASSQETLAWSSYNEQF

V gene: TRBV4-1
J gene: TRBJ1-4
D gene: TRBD1
CDR3 protein: ASSQDLDRELF

V gene: TRBV4-1
J gene: TRBJ2-7
D gene: NA
CDR3 protein: ASSQHRRNEAYEQY

V gene: TRBV11-1
J gene: TRBJ2-7
D gene: TRBD2
CDR3 protein: ASSPSGGWNEQY

V gene: TRBV29-1
J gene: TRBJ2-1
D gene: TRBD2
CDR3 protein: SVQAGGSYNEQF

V gene: TRBV4-3
J gene: TRBJ2-3
D gene: TRBD1
CDR3 protein: ASSQGAGGSDTQY

V gene: TRBV6-5
J gene: TRBJ2-7
D gene: NA
CDR3 protein: ASSYRDASYEQY

V gene: TRBV5-1
J gene: TRBJ2-2
D gene: NA
CDR3 protein: ASSLSVTTGELF

V gene: TRBV3-1
J gene: TRBJ1-1
D gene: TRBD1
CDR3 protein: ASSQGDRGTEAF

V gene: TRBV20-1
J gene: TRBJ1-5
D gene: NA
CDR3 protein: SARIGDSNQPQH

V gene: TRBV4-3
J gene: TRBJ2-3
D gene: NA
CDR3 protein: SSSQDLEVAGDTQY

V gene: TRBV6-4
J gene: TRBJ2-6
D gene: NA
CDR3 protein: ASESGKRSSGANVLT

V gene: TRBV6-1
J gene: TRBJ2-1
D gene: TRBD1
CDR3 protein: ASRRQGPYNEQF

V gene: TRBV7-9
J gene: TRBJ2-3
D gene: NA
CDR3 protein: ASTPGADTQY

V gene: TRBV18
J gene: TRBJ2-5
D gene: TRBD2
CDR3 protein: ASSPSTSGSFQETQY

V gene: TRBV5-1
J gene: TRBJ1-1
D gene: NA
CDR3 protein: ASSPRMNTEAF

V gene: TRBV12-3/TRBV12-4
J gene: TRBJ1-1
D gene: TRBD1
CDR3 protein: ASSLDRGRNAF

V gene: TRBV9
J gene: TRBJ2-3
D gene: NA
CDR3 protein: ASSQRWGSTDTQY

V gene: TRBV5-6
J gene: TRBJ1-3
D gene: NA
CDR3 protein: ASSLDTAWGTIY

V gene: TRBV10-3
J gene: TRBJ2-1
D gene: TRBD2
CDR3 protein: AISEIAGNEQF

V gene: TRBV20-1
J gene: TRBJ2-5
D gene: NA
CDR3 protein: SATRGGSIGETQY

V gene: TRBV20-1
J gene: TRBJ1-1
D gene: NA
CDR3 protein: SARDGGGSGTEAF

V gene: TRBV7-2
J gene: TRBJ2-7
D gene: NA
CDR3 protein: ASNSRYNPYEQY

V gene: TRBV10-2
J gene: TRBJ2-6
D gene: NA
CDR3 protein: ASGGLTGANVLT

V gene: TRBV5-1
J gene: TRBJ2-3
D gene: TRBD2
CDR3 protein: ASSSGLAGSTDTQY